These 9 T cell receptor beta chains share one sample of origin, sequenced in a study of blood T cells in healthy people across ages. A J-beta primer mix and a sample-barcoded 5' primer were used in a second PCR of about 7 to 12 cycles. Using its own MiXCR run on the 5' RACE reads, TCRdb lists one record per CDR3 protein. In the table there are roughly 1,300,000 distinct CDR3 sequences, around 59% of which are singletons. The specimen sequenced was blood. The receptor set was obtained from a man aged 18-30 years in good health.

The V call is TRBV6-5, the J call TRBJ1-2; D is unclear. The germline gives CDR1 MNHEY, CDR2 SVGAGI. The CDR3 is 14 residues long. Trimming shortened V by 0 bases and J by 4 bases, and 9 bases separated the two germline ends. CDR3 sequence (DNA): TGTGCCAGCAGTTACTCGATCGGGAGCTATGGCTACACCTTC. Amino acid sequence: CASSYSIGSYGYTF.

The V and J genes are TRBV5-6 and TRBJ2-5; 9 bases are a match to TRBD2. The J call is in doubt because the DNA end fits TRBJ2-7 better. In germline, CDR1 is SGHDT, CDR2 YYEEEE. This CDR3 region has 16 residues. This CDR3 is CVNSLATGTSITEQYF. The CDR3 DNA sequence: TGTGTCAACAGCTTGGCGACCGGGACTAGCATTACCGAGCAGTACTTC.

The chain combines TRBV27 with TRBJ1-2; D is perhaps TRBD1 (6 bases). Germline assignment: CDR1 MNHEY and CDR2 SMNVEV (reference sequence). The CDR3 spans 13 residues. The V end was cut by 6 bases, the J end by 7 bases, with 15 bases between. The CDR3, as DNA: TGTGCCAGCAGGAGATTGGGGGCGCCTGGCTACACCTTC. It codes for CASRRLGAPGYTF.

J is TRBJ2-5 and V is TRBV5-1; 14 positions match TRBD2. The trim removed 4 bases at V and 5 bases at J, leaving 7 bases unmatched. Per the germline V gene, CDR1 is SGHRS and CDR2 is YFSETQ. The CDR3 loop spans 16 amino acids. The CDR3 region is CASSEGLAGDVETQYF. The CDR3 bases are TGCGCCAGCAGCGAGGGACTAGCGGGGGATGTGGAGACCCAGTACTTC.

This clonotype has only a few counts. The V and J genes are TRBV28 and TRBJ2-5; D is uncertain. V dropped 6 bases and J dropped 3 bases, with 14 bases sitting between them. In germline, CDR1 is MDHEN, CDR2 SYDVKM. The CDR3 spans 14 residues. CDR3: CASRASLYKETQYF. The CDR3 DNA reads TGTGCCAGCAGAGCGAGCCTCTACAAAGAGACCCAGTACTTC.

V usage is TRBV7-9 and J usage is TRBJ2-1; possibly TRBD1 for D (5 bases). CDR3 length: 10 residues. Trimming stripped 9 bases from V and 5 bases from J, with 5 bases between. Per germline, CDR1 SEHNR and CDR2 FQNEAQ (reference sequence). DNA for the CDR3: TGTGCCAGAGGGGACAATGAGCAGTTCTTC. Encoded protein: CARGDNEQFF.

This clonotype was seen once. The V call is TRBV12-3 or TRBV12-4, the J call TRBJ2-5, with TRBD2 matching over 8 bases. The trim removed 8 bases at V and 5 bases at J, leaving 4 bases unmatched. CDR3 length equals 12 residues. CDR3 sequence reads: CASGSGSETQYF. The CDR3 DNA reads TGTGCCAGCGGGAGCGGGAGTGAGACCCAGTACTTC.

The rearrangement uses TRBV4-3 and TRBJ2-3, with 14 bases that match TRBD2. CDR3 size: 20 residues. With V trimmed by 0 bases and J by 0 bases, 8 bases remained unmatched. Germline CDR1 reads LGHNA; CDR2 reads YSLEER. For the CDR3, the DNA is TGCGCCAGCAGCCAAGATAGGACGACTAGCGGGGGGGCTAGCACAGATACGCAGTATTTT. Its translation: CASSQDRTTSGGASTDTQYF.

This clonotype turned up a few times. This rearrangement joins TRBV5-1 to TRBJ2-3; D perhaps matches TRBD2 (5 bases). V was cut by 3 bases and J by 14 bases, with 22 bases left in between. The germline CDR1 and CDR2 sequences are SGHRS and YFSETQ. CDR3 size: 14 residues. CDR3 in DNA: TGCGCCAGCAGCTACCTAGCACAGATACGAGAGCTGTATTTT. Its protein is CASSYLAQIRELYF.